The 28 T cell receptor beta chains below were found in one sample sequenced in a study of response to subunit inactivated influenza vaccine. TCRdb reanalysed the RT-PCR reads using MiXCR and keeps one entry per CDR3 protein. This table holds hundreds of thousands of distinct CDR3 sequences, roughly 12% found once. The starting material was PBMCs from blood, obtained on the day of vaccination. These receptors were collected from a man in his fifties or sixties who received an inactivated influenza vaccine.

This chain links TRBV15 with TRBJ2-2, with 11 bases that match TRBD1. The germline CDR1 and CDR2 sequences are LNHNV and YYDKDF (reference sequence). The V and J ends lost 1 base and 6 bases, in that order; junction bases with no gene match: 4. The CDR3 loop spans 16 amino acids. This CDR3 reads CATSRGDRGGSGELFF. The CDR3 DNA follows: TGTGCCACCAGCAGAGGGGACAGGGGGGGGTCCGGGGAGCTGTTTTTT.

The rearrangement joins TRBV5-1 to TRBJ2-2; a weak D match, TRBD1 (6 bases). V gave up 2 bases and J gave up 6 bases, with 20 bases separating them. CDR1 and CDR2 from the germline V gene are SGHRS and YFSETQ. The CDR3 consists of 17 residues. CDR3 in amino acids: CASSLPRDRNAAGELFF. CDR3 sequence (DNA): TGCGCCAGCAGCTTACCGAGAGACAGGAATGCCGCCGGGGAGCTGTTTTTT.

The V and J genes are TRBV29-1 and TRBJ2-3; 14 bases are shared with TRBD2. Germline values: CDR1 SQVTM, CDR2 ANQGSEA. The CDR3 consists of 16 residues. J lost 4 bases, V lost 3 bases, and 6 bases had no gene match. CDR3 bases: TGCAGCGTTGACCCCGGGACTAGCGGGAGCGCAGATACGCAGTATTTT. Translated, it gives CSVDPGTSGSADTQYF.

This clonotype was observed a few times. The gene calls are TRBV5-1 and TRBJ2-7; TRBD1 matches 7 bases. The CDR3 is made up of 16 amino acids. Germline trimming cut 0 bases from V and 0 bases from J; bases unmatched to any gene: 6. CDR1 is SGHRS and CDR2 is YFSETQ in the germline V gene. The CDR3 is CASSLGGDRDSYEQYF. The CDR3 bases are TGCGCCAGCAGCTTGGGGGGTGACAGGGACTCCTACGAGCAGTACTTC.

This clonotype was picked up a small number of times. The rearrangement uses TRBV5-1 and TRBJ2-7; 12 nucleotides align to TRBD2. Germline-derived CDR1 and CDR2 are SGHRS and YFSETQ. This CDR3 contains 17 residues. V lost 2 bases to trimming and J lost 4 bases; unmatched junction nucleotides: 10. The CDR3 DNA follows: TGCGCCAGCAGCTTACGGACTAGCGGGGCCCATCGATACGAGCAGTACTTC. Translation gives CASSLRTSGAHRYEQYF.

The table lists this clonotype with a few counts. This chain uses TRBV3-1 with TRBJ2-6, with 9 bases lining up with TRBD1. Germline V gene data show CDR1 as LGHDT and CDR2 as YNNKEL (reference sequence). CDR3 length equals 19 residues. V trimming: 0 bases; J trimming: 1 base; junction bases outside the gene matches: 7. For the CDR3, the DNA is TGTGCCAGCAGCCAAGATTACTGGACAGGGGTATCTGGGGCCAACGTCCTGACTTTC. Amino acid sequence: CASSQDYWTGVSGANVLTF.

There are many counts of this clonotype. The chain joins TRBV18 to TRBJ2-7; TRBD1 matches 10 bases. Losses at the gene ends were 3 bases for V and 0 bases for J; bases not matched to a gene: 8. Germline CDR1 is KGHSH and CDR2 is LQKENI. This CDR3 is built from 17 residues. The DNA of the CDR3 is TGTGCCAGCTCACCCTCTCTGGGACAGGGGACCTCCTACGAGCAGTACTTC. Its protein product is CASSPSLGQGTSYEQYF.

The gene calls are TRBV14 and TRBJ1-3; unclear D gene. The CDR3 has 16 residues. Trimming shortened V by 3 bases and J by 0 bases, and 12 bases separated the two germline ends. Germline CDR1 SGHDN, CDR2 FVKESK. The CDR3 nucleotides read TGTGCCAGCAGCCACACGGGGTTCTTCTCTGGAAACACCATATATTTT. This translates into CASSHTGFFSGNTIYF.

In this sample, this clonotype turned up many times. The rearrangement joins TRBV29-1 to TRBJ2-7; 11 bases are a match to TRBD2. The CDR3 consists of 15 residues. After removal of 4 bases from V and 2 bases from J, the junction contained 7 bases not matched to a gene. Germline CDR1 SQVTM, CDR2 ANQGSEA. CDR3 nucleotides: TGCAGCGTTGGTGGGACTAGCGGACGAACCTACGAGCAGTACTTC. Protein sequence: CSVGGTSGRTYEQYF.

This clonotype occurred many times. This sequence joins TRBV28 and TRBJ2-1; no clear D. Germline V gene data show CDR1 as MDHEN and CDR2 as SYDVKM. This CDR3 contains 14 residues. Trimming pared 2 bases from V and 7 bases from J, leaving 12 bases between. In DNA form, the CDR3 reads TGTGCCAGCAGTTTAATGTACTCCCGAAATGAGCAGTTCTTC. Its translation is CASSLMYSRNEQFF.

The genes are TRBV9 and TRBJ2-7; D not certain. Germline CDR1 and CDR2: SGDLS and YYNGEE. Trimming stripped 0 bases from V and 0 bases from J, with 7 bases between. The CDR3 length is 14 residues. CDR3 sequence: CASSVEQHSYEQYF. For the CDR3, the DNA is TGTGCCAGCAGCGTAGAACAACACTCCTACGAGCAGTACTTC.

In this sample, this clonotype turned up a few times. J is TRBJ2-1 and V is TRBV5-1, with a weak D call TRBD1 (6 bases). Germline CDR1 SGHRS, CDR2 YFSETQ. CDR3 length: 15 residues. V lost 4 bases and J 8 bases, leaving 19 bases between the germline ends. CDR3 sequence: CASSTGGLTVHEQFF. The CDR3 DNA reads as TGCGCCAGCAGCACTGGGGGCCTAACGGTCCATGAGCAGTTCTTC.

This clonotype showed up just a few times. The rearrangement uses TRBV7-2 and TRBJ2-3, with 8 bases lining up with TRBD2. The ends lost 1 base at V and 5 bases at J; junction bases unmatched: 5. Germline CDR1 is SGHTA and CDR2 is FQGNSA. This CDR3 has 15 residues. The CDR3 loop is CASSLEGTRVDTQYF. DNA of the CDR3: TGTGCCAGCAGCTTAGAGGGGACTAGAGTAGATACGCAGTATTTT.

The gene calls are TRBV7-2 and TRBJ2-7, with TRBD2 matching 7 bases. Germline CDR1 SGHTA, CDR2 FQGNSA. The CDR3 length is 13 residues. V was clipped by 8 bases and J by 5 bases; unmatched bases: 9. The CDR3 protein is CASAGDGVHEQYF. DNA of the CDR3: TGTGCCAGCGCGGGGGACGGGGTCCACGAGCAGTACTTC.

J is TRBJ2-7 and V is TRBV2; D possibly corresponds to TRBD1 (6 bases). The CDR3 loop spans 15 amino acids. Trimming removed 4 bases from V and 1 base from J, with 14 bases in between. Germline V gene data show CDR1 as SNHLY and CDR2 as FYNNEI. The CDR3 DNA reads TGTGCCAGCAGTGCAGACAGGTGGGGGTCCTACGAGCAGTACTTC. It encodes CASSADRWGSYEQYF.

The chain joins TRBV20-1 to TRBJ2-7; the D call may be TRBD1 or TRBD2 (5 bases each). V was pared by 4 bases and J by 3 bases, with 16 bases between. This CDR3 contains 14 residues. Germline CDR1 is DFQATT and CDR2 is SNEGSKA (reference sequence). CDR3: CSATDGAGYYEQYF. CDR3 sequence (DNA): TGCAGTGCTACAGACGGGGCAGGGTACTACGAGCAGTACTTC.

This clonotype has just a few counts. V usage is TRBV12-3 or TRBV12-4 and J usage is TRBJ2-1; 10 nucleotides agree with TRBD1. The CDR3 is 15 amino acids. With V trimmed by 4 bases and J by 9 bases, 9 bases remained unmatched. CDR3 nucleotides: TGTGCCAGCAGTTCGGCCGGGACAGGGGTAGGTGAGCAGTTCTTC. Amino acid sequence: CASSSAGTGVGEQFF.

This chain joins TRBV3-1 and TRBJ2-5; 10 bases line up with TRBD2. After removal of 6 bases from V and 3 bases from J, the junction contained 13 bases not matched to a gene. Germline V CDR1 and CDR2: LGHDT, YNNKEL (reference sequence). This CDR3 has 17 amino acids. The CDR3 DNA follows: TGTGCCAGCAGTCCCTACAGCGGGAGGGCCGATGAAGAGACCCAGTACTTC. This codes for CASSPYSGRADEETQYF.

This clonotype was detected a few times. V usage is TRBV2 and J usage is TRBJ2-5; 7 bases map to TRBD2. V lost 3 bases and J lost 7; bases outside the gene matches: 8. Germline-derived CDR1 and CDR2 are SNHLY and FYNNEI. This CDR3 contains 14 residues. Here the CDR3 DNA reads TGTGCCAGCAGTGATCTGGTTTGGGAGGGGACCCAGTACTTC. As protein: CASSDLVWEGTQYF. Full variable domain (outside the CDR3, taken from reference TRBV2 and TRBJ2-5): EPEVTQTPSHQVTQMGQEVILRCVPISNHLYFYWYRQILGQKVEFLVSFYNNEISEKSEIFDDQFSVERPDGSNFTLKIRSTKLEDSAMYFCASSDLVWEGTQYFGPGTRLLVL.

This clonotype was detected only a few times. The genes are TRBV20-1 and TRBJ1-4, with 8 positions matching TRBD1. This CDR3 is built from 15 residues. V dropped 1 base and J dropped 8; count of bases not matched to a gene: 9. Germline CDR1 is DFQATT and CDR2 is SNEGSKA (reference sequence). In DNA form, the CDR3 reads TGCAGTGCTAGAGGTTCAGGGGGCGCCGGGGAAAAACTGTTTTTT. This gives the protein CSARGSGGAGEKLFF.

This chain connects TRBV11-2 to TRBJ2-6; 9 bases are shared with TRBD1. V was pared by 6 bases and J by 4 bases, with 19 bases of the junction left unmatched. The length of the CDR3 is 20 residues. Germline CDR1 and CDR2: SGHAT and FQNNGV. CDR3 sequence (DNA): TGTGCCAGCAGTCCCGTACCCCGTAAACAGGGGGCGTACGGGGCCAACGTCCTGACTTTC. It codes for CASSPVPRKQGAYGANVLTF.

This clonotype was detected a few times. The J gene is TRBJ2-3, the V gene TRBV18; D is unclear. Trimming left V 1 base short and J 6 bases short, with 11 bases between. This CDR3 spans 14 amino acids. Germline V gene lookup returns CDR1 KGHSH and CDR2 LQKENI. DNA of the CDR3: TGTGCCAGCTCACCACGGTCCGGCCGCGATACGCAGTATTTT. Encoded protein: CASSPRSGRDTQYF.

The chain couples TRBV5-1 to TRBJ2-1; TRBD2 matches 9 bases. From germline, CDR1 is SGHRS and CDR2 YFSETQ. The CDR3 consists of 15 residues. V was clipped by 7 bases and J by 6 bases; unmatched bases: 11. CDR3: CASQPRLAGINEQFF. As DNA, the CDR3 is TGCGCCAGCCAACCGCGTCTAGCGGGGATCAATGAGCAGTTCTTC.

The chain couples TRBV5-1 to TRBJ2-1; 11 bases align to TRBD1. V lost 5 bases and J lost 3; bases outside the gene matches: 4. Per germline, CDR1 SGHRS and CDR2 YFSETQ. The CDR3 contains 15 residues. The DNA of the CDR3 is TGCGCCAGCAGAAAGGGACAGGGGGACTACAATGAGCAGTTCTTC. Amino acids: CASRKGQGDYNEQFF.

This clonotype was recorded a few times. The chain combines TRBV4-3 with TRBJ1-3; D not certain. The germline V gene encodes CDR1 LGHNA and CDR2 YSLEER. V was cut by 0 bases and J by 0 bases, with 12 bases left in between. The CDR3 totals 17 residues. This CDR3 is CASSQESIGFSGNTIYF. The CDR3 bases are TGCGCCAGCAGCCAAGAAAGTATAGGCTTCTCTGGAAACACCATATATTTT.

This clonotype was picked up a small number of times. This chain connects TRBV21-1 to TRBJ2-5; TRBD2 reflects the table's D call only, with no check against the DNA. TRBV21-1 has pseudogene status. The CDR3 consists of 12 residues. The CDR3 sequence: CASIQAGETQYF. The DNA of the CDR3 is TGTGCCAGCATCCAGGCGGGAGAGACCCAGTACTTC.

The J gene is TRBJ1-5, the V gene TRBV5-1; 10 bases agree with TRBD1. Germline V gene sequence: CDR1 SGHRS, CDR2 YFSETQ. There are 14 residues in the CDR3. Trimming took 4 bases from V and 7 from J; bases not matched to a gene: 5. CDR3 protein: CASSAGQGGQPQHF. The CDR3 DNA sequence: TGCGCCAGCAGCGCTGGACAGGGGGGCCAGCCCCAGCATTTT.

The table lists this clonotype with a few counts. The chain is built from TRBV6-2 or TRBV6-3 and TRBJ1-2; no reliable D call. Trimming cost V 6 bases and J 4 bases, with 21 bases left between them. The CDR3 consists of 16 residues. Germline assignment: CDR1 MNHEY and CDR2 SVGEGT. The CDR3, as DNA: TGTGCCAGCAGCTACAGAGTTTCTCGGCCCTCCTATGGCTACACCTTC. This codes for CASSYRVSRPSYGYTF.